Below are 21 T cell receptor beta chains sequenced from a single sample in a study of blood T cell repertoires in COVID-19. Assay: immunoSEQ multiplex PCR; the TCRdb copy retains only in-frame clones and omits some. Of under 150,000 clones in the sample, 70% to 85% were seen once. The specimen sequenced was peripheral blood. The receptors come from a man between 65 and 85 years old with active or convalescent COVID-19.

The CDR3 sequence is CASSRAGAADTQYF. The CDR3 region has the DNA TGTGCCAGCAGTCGGGCGGGAGCCGCAGATACGCAGTATTTT. The chain employs TRBV25-1 and TRBJ2-3, with 7 bases matching TRBD2. CDR1 and CDR2 (germline): MGHDK, SYGVNS. There are 14 residues in the CDR3. V was pared by 5 bases and J by 4 bases, with 6 bases of the junction left unmatched.

This clone was detected only a few times. This rearrangement joins TRBV9 to TRBJ2-3, with D possibly matching TRBD2 (6 bases). Germline V CDR1 and CDR2: SGDLS, YYNGEE. This CDR3 contains 17 residues. The V end was cut by 4 bases, the J end by 1 base, with 19 bases between. CDR3 sequence (DNA): TGTGCCAGCAGCCCTAGCCCTCCGGGAGAAGGCACAGATACGCAGTATTTT. Its protein is CASSPSPPGEGTDTQYF.

CDR3 sequence reads: CASSTKLAVGYQETQYF. The CDR3 DNA sequence: TGTGCCAGCAGCACGAAACTAGCGGTGGGGTACCAAGAGACCCAGTACTTC. The chain joins TRBV13 to TRBJ2-5; TRBD2 agrees at 8 bases. The CDR3 covers 17 residues. The trim removed 5 bases at V and 0 bases at J, leaving 11 bases unmatched. Germline assignment: CDR1 PRHDT and CDR2 FYEKMQ (reference sequence).

This chain links TRBV6-1 with TRBJ1-2; 10 bases fit TRBD1. Per the germline V gene, CDR1 is MNHNS and CDR2 is SASEGT. The CDR3 is made up of 15 amino acids. J gave up 6 bases and V 2 bases, and 6 bases lay outside the gene matches. CDR3: CASSEMRTGGNGYTF. The CDR3 bases are TGTGCCAGCAGTGAAATGCGGACAGGGGGGAATGGCTACACCTTC.

The CDR3 DNA sequence: TGTGCCAGCAGCTGGAGAAGTGGCGAGCAGTACTTC. Protein: CASSWRSGEQYF. The chain links TRBV11-3 to TRBJ2-7; unclear D gene. CDR1 is SGHNT, CDR2 YENEEA, per germline. Trimming took 4 bases from V and 6 from J, leaving 10 bases between them. The CDR3 extends over 12 amino acids. The complete variable domain, with remaining parts taken from reference TRBV11-3 and TRBJ2-7, reads EAGVVQSPRYKIIEKKQPVAFWCNPISGHNTLYWYLQNLGQGPELLIRYENEEAVDDSQLPKDRFSAERLKGVDSTLKIQPAELGDSAVYLCASSWRSGEQYFGPGTRLTVT.

The V and J genes are TRBV29-1 and TRBJ1-3, with TRBD1 as a possible D gene (5 bases). Germline V lookup: CDR1 SQVTM, CDR2 ANQGSEA. Trimming took off 2 bases at V and 3 bases at J, with 11 bases between the two ends. The CDR3 has 14 residues. The CDR3 sequence: CSVEPLQGGNTIYF. The CDR3 DNA reads as TGCAGCGTTGAACCACTCCAGGGTGGAAACACCATATATTTT.

The chain uses TRBV6-5 and TRBJ1-6; no reliable D call. With 0 bases removed from V and 7 bases from J, the gap between germline ends came to 4 bases. CDR1 is MNHEY and CDR2 is SVGAGI in the germline V gene. The CDR3 consists of 13 residues. The CDR3 sequence is CASSYSLNSPLHF. The CDR3 DNA follows: TGTGCCAGCAGTTACTCACTGAATTCACCCCTCCACTTT.

V and J are TRBV20-1 and TRBJ2-1; D call uncertain. Trimming stripped 2 bases from V and 7 bases from J, with 6 bases between. Germline loops: CDR1 DFQATT, CDR2 SNEGSKA (reference sequence). The length of the CDR3 is 11 residues. The CDR3 bases are TGCAGTGCTAGACCCGGGAATGAGCAGTTCTTC. Encoded protein: CSARPGNEQFF.

This clone was seen more than once but under ten times. CDR3 sequence: CASSIRGANAPQHF. DNA of the CDR3: TGTGCCAGTAGTATAAGAGGCGCAAACGCGCCCCAGCATTTT. V and J are TRBV19 and TRBJ1-5, with D uncertain. The CDR3 length is 14 residues. V was clipped by 2 bases and J by 9 bases, with 14 bases between them. CDR1 and CDR2 (germline): LNHDA, SQIVND (reference sequence).

The rearrangement uses TRBV7-8 and TRBJ2-7; 11 bases align to TRBD2. CDR3 length: 18 residues. In germline, CDR1 is SGHVS, CDR2 FQNEAQ. With V trimmed by 8 bases and J by 0 bases, 15 bases remained unmatched. The CDR3 DNA sequence: TGTGCCAGCGGCCGGAGTAGCGGGGGGGCCCAGGCCTCCTACGAGCAGTACTTC. This encodes CASGRSSGGAQASYEQYF.

The chain is built from TRBV11-1 and TRBJ1-3; TRBD1 matches at 8 bases. Trimming at V came to 4 bases and at J to 2 bases, leaving 4 bases not matched to a gene. The CDR3 is made up of 15 amino acids. The V gene's germline CDR1 is SGHAT and CDR2 FQDESV (reference sequence). The CDR3 loop reads CASSSPTGAGNTIYF. For the CDR3, the DNA is TGTGCCAGCAGCTCCCCGACAGGGGCTGGAAACACCATATATTTT.

This clone was seen only a few times. This sequence joins TRBV19 and TRBJ2-2, with D possibly TRBD2 on 5 matching bases. V was trimmed by 3 bases and J by 1 base, leaving 12 bases between them. The CDR3 is 16 residues long. In germline, CDR1 is LNHDA, CDR2 SQIVND (reference sequence). The DNA for the CDR3 is TGTGCCAGTAGTATCCGGGCCCGGGGGAACACCGGGGAGCTGTTTTTT. Amino acids: CASSIRARGNTGELFF. The variable domain in full, completed from reference TRBV19 and TRBJ2-2, reads DGGITQSPKYLFRKEGQNVTLSCEQNLNHDAMYWYRQDPGQGLRLIYYSQIVNDFQKGDIAEGYSVSREKKESFPLTVTSAQKNPTAFYLCASSIRARGNTGELFFGEGSRLTVL.

This chain joins TRBV19 and TRBJ1-3; D not certain. The CDR3 is 16 residues long. V gave up 2 bases and J gave up 4 bases, with 15 bases separating them. Germline values: CDR1 LNHDA, CDR2 SQIVND (reference sequence). DNA of the CDR3: TGTGCCAGTAGTATACAGTCGGCGGGGTACGGAAACACCATATATTTT. This encodes CASSIQSAGYGNTIYF.

V and J are TRBV12-3 or TRBV12-4 and TRBJ1-1, with unresolved D. Trimming pared 8 bases from V and 1 base from J, leaving 11 bases between. The CDR3 is made up of 13 amino acids. The CDR3 here is CASGQWRNTEAFF. CDR3 coding DNA: TGTGCCAGCGGTCAGTGGAGGAACACTGAAGCTTTCTTT.

V and J are TRBV7-8 and TRBJ1-4; 8 bases are shared with TRBD1. Germline loops: CDR1 SGHVS, CDR2 FQNEAQ. This CDR3 has 14 amino acids. V lost 6 bases and J lost 4; bases outside the gene matches: 4. The CDR3 DNA reads TGTGCCAGCAGACAAGACAGGGGTAATGAAAAACTGTTTTTT. Its translation: CASRQDRGNEKLFF.

V gene TRBV5-4 combines with J gene TRBJ1-3; 8 bases match TRBD1. The CDR3 length is 16 residues. The V gene end was trimmed by 4 bases and the J gene end by 2 bases; junction bases not matched to a gene: 8. CDR1 is SGHNT, CDR2 YYREEE, per germline (reference sequence). CDR3: CASSPQTGEPGNTIYF. The CDR3 DNA reads as TGTGCCAGCAGCCCCCAGACAGGGGAACCTGGAAACACCATATATTTT.

This chain joins TRBV7-2 and TRBJ1-1, with 10 bases aligning to TRBD1. The CDR3 is 16 residues long. CDR1 SGHTA and CDR2 FQGNSA come from the germline V gene. J was trimmed by 3 bases and V by 5 bases; bases with no gene match: 9. DNA of the CDR3: TGTGCCAGCAGCCCCCGGACAGGGGGGCCAGACACTGAAGCTTTCTTT. Its protein product is CASSPRTGGPDTEAFF.

This chain links TRBV11-2 with TRBJ1-6; tentative D call: TRBD1 (5 bases). The CDR3 is 12 residues long. Germline V gene sequence: CDR1 SGHAT, CDR2 FQNNGV. Trimming pared 1 base from V and 18 bases from J, leaving 13 bases between. The CDR3 region is CASSLGGVHGHF. The CDR3 DNA is TGTGCCAGCAGCTTAGGGGGGGTCCATGGCCACTTT.

The gene calls are TRBV10-3 and TRBJ1-5, with D perhaps matching TRBD1 (5 bases). Germline CDR1 and CDR2: ENHRY and SYGVKD. The V end lost 0 bases, the J end lost 2 bases, and 11 bases lay between the germline ends. This CDR3 region has 16 residues. CDR3 protein: CAISESQGTRNQPQHF. CDR3 bases: TGTGCCATCAGTGAGTCGCAGGGTACCCGCAATCAGCCCCAGCATTTT.

The chain carries TRBV7-2 and TRBJ2-1, with D possibly TRBD1 on 6 matching bases. V was shortened by 5 bases and J by 4 bases, with 15 bases between the two germline ends. This CDR3 has 15 amino acids. CDR1 and CDR2 (germline): SGHTA, FQGNSA. The CDR3 DNA reads TGTGCCAGCAGCCCAGGACAGACCCGTTACAATGAGCAGTTCTTC. Amino acids: CASSPGQTRYNEQFF.

The chain is built from TRBV5-1 and TRBJ1-5; D remains ambiguous. This CDR3 contains 15 residues. V was cut by 0 bases and J by 0 bases, with 7 bases left in between. Germline V CDR1 and CDR2: SGHRS, YFSETQ. The CDR3 region is CASSLDGSSNQPQHF. In DNA form, the CDR3 reads TGCGCCAGCAGCTTGGACGGGAGTAGCAATCAGCCCCAGCATTTT.